A single sample is the source of the 2 T cell receptor beta chains below, sequenced in a study of cytomegalovirus exposure and HLA in healthy donors. Only in-frame clones appear in the TCRdb table, and some are missing; sequencing was by immunoSEQ multiplex PCR. The sample has 120,000 to 150,000 clones, around 90% seen once. The sequencing input was PBMCs. Receptor source: a man aged 18 to 29 in good health and CMV-seropositive.

The chain carries TRBV9 and TRBJ2-1; the match to TRBD2 covers 8 bases. The trim removed 0 bases at V and 11 bases at J, leaving 13 bases unmatched. Germline-derived CDR1 and CDR2 are SGDLS and YYNGEE. This CDR3 is built from 16 residues. CDR3 sequence reads: CASSVDAGGTGWKQFF. CDR3 bases: TGTGCCAGCAGCGTAGATGCGGGGGGTACAGGGTGGAAGCAGTTCTTC.

This clone was observed a few times. The chain is built from TRBV5-4 and TRBJ2-7, with D unresolved. V was trimmed by 5 bases and J by 0 bases, leaving 9 bases between them. The CDR3 runs 13 residues. Germline V CDR1 and CDR2: SGHNT, YYREEE (reference sequence). The CDR3 is CASSLANSYEQYF. The CDR3 DNA is TGTGCCAGCAGTCTTGCTAACTCCTACGAGCAGTACTTC.